Below are 15 T cell receptor beta chains sequenced from a single sample in a study of cytomegalovirus exposure and HLA in healthy donors. The PCR contained 60 Vbeta and 13 Jbeta primers. TCRdb keeps only in-frame clones here, not all; method: immunoSEQ multiplex PCR. The repertoire holds 150,000 to 200,000 clones, with around 68% as singletons. Sequenced material: PBMCs. The receptor source for this set is a man aged 40-49 years in good health and CMV-seronegative.

This clone turned up a few times. The J gene is TRBJ2-1, the V gene TRBV5-8, with 7 bases matching TRBD2. J was trimmed by 10 bases and V by 3 bases; bases with no gene match: 7. Germline-derived CDR1 and CDR2 are SGHTS and YDEGEE. The CDR3 totals 13 residues. CDR3 in DNA: TGTGCCAGCAGCTACCTGGGACTACGCGAGCAGTTCTTC. Its protein product is CASSYLGLREQFF.

This clone was detected only a few times. The chain has TRBV7-2 and TRBJ2-1; D ambiguous. The CDR3 spans 16 residues. Trimming stripped 3 bases from V and 5 bases from J, with 17 bases between. Germline V gene data show CDR1 as SGHTA and CDR2 as FQGNSA. In nucleotides, the CDR3 is TGTGCCAGCAGCTTTGGTCTCGCGTCGCAAAACAATGAGCAGTTCTTC. It is translated as CASSFGLASQNNEQFF.

This clone was seen a handful of times. The chain uses TRBV7-2 and TRBJ2-7, with a weak D call TRBD2 (5 bases). Trimming left V 1 base short and J 7 bases short, with 8 bases between. Germline values: CDR1 SGHTA, CDR2 FQGNSA. The CDR3 runs 12 residues. The CDR3 loop is CASSLVTGEQYF. CDR3 DNA sequence: TGTGCCAGCAGCTTAGTCACGGGGGAGCAGTACTTC.

The rearrangement uses TRBV2 and TRBJ1-5; D call uncertain. This CDR3 has 13 amino acids. The V gene lost 1 base and the J gene lost 7 bases, with 8 bases spanning the gap. Germline V gene sequence: CDR1 SNHLY, CDR2 FYNNEI. This CDR3 is CASSEVRQQPQHF. As DNA, the CDR3 is TGTGCCAGCAGTGAAGTCAGGCAGCAGCCCCAGCATTTT.

This chain connects TRBV15 to TRBJ2-2, with 11 bases identical to TRBD2. The CDR3 contains 19 residues. The ends lost 3 bases at V and 1 base at J; junction bases unmatched: 10. CDR1 is LNHNV, CDR2 YYDKDF, per germline (reference sequence). The CDR3 region is CATSRETSGGERNTGELFF. The CDR3 region has the DNA TGTGCCACCAGCAGGGAAACTAGCGGGGGAGAGCGGAACACCGGGGAGCTGTTTTTT.

CDR3 sequence reads: CASKGDRIGYNEQFF. The CDR3 region has the DNA TGTGCCAGTAAAGGGGACAGGATAGGCTACAATGAGCAGTTCTTC. The chain recombines TRBV19 with TRBJ2-1; TRBD1 agrees at 8 bases. The CDR3 runs 15 residues. CDR1 is LNHDA and CDR2 is SQIVND in the germline V gene (reference sequence). The ends lost 7 bases at V and 3 bases at J; junction bases unmatched: 8. The variable domain in full, completed from reference TRBV19 and TRBJ2-1, reads DGGITQSPKYLFRKEGQNVTLSCEQNLNHDAMYWYRQDPGQGLRLIYYSQIVNDFQKGDIAEGYSVSREKKESFPLTVTSAQKNPTAFYLCASKGDRIGYNEQFFGPGTRLTVL.

This clone was counted between two and nine times. This chain joins TRBV5-1 and TRBJ2-1, with 8 bases aligning to TRBD1. Looked up from germline, CDR1 is SGHRS and CDR2 is YFSETQ. The CDR3 totals 18 residues. V was pared by 0 bases and J by 5 bases, with 13 bases of the junction left unmatched. The CDR3 is CASSLARGLASPHNEQFF. The CDR3 nucleotides are TGCGCCAGCAGCTTGGCCAGGGGGCTGGCCTCCCCTCACAATGAGCAGTTCTTC.

This chain joins TRBV9 and TRBJ2-1; D gene unclear. The CDR3 spans 15 residues. Trimming stripped 0 bases from V and 0 bases from J, with 7 bases between. CDR1 and CDR2 from the germline V gene are SGDLS and YYNGEE. CDR3 sequence reads: CASSVGPGSYNEQFF. CDR3 nucleotides: TGTGCCAGCAGCGTAGGGCCTGGCTCCTACAATGAGCAGTTCTTC.

This chain connects TRBV7-8 to TRBJ2-7; D gene unclear. The ends were cut back, 2 bases at V and 3 bases at J, with 11 bases in the middle. Germline V gene lookup returns CDR1 SGHVS and CDR2 FQNEAQ. This CDR3 is built from 14 residues. The DNA for the CDR3 is TGTGCCAGCAGCTTACAGACAATAGTCTACGAGCAGTACTTC. Protein: CASSLQTIVYEQYF.

The table lists this clone with a few counts. J is TRBJ2-5 and V is TRBV7-2, with 15 bases lining up with TRBD2. CDR3 length: 16 residues. The V gene's germline CDR1 is SGHTA and CDR2 FQGNSA. Trimming cost V 5 bases and J 5 bases; bases outside gene matches: 6. The CDR3 spells CASSPGLAGGFETQYF. CDR3 bases: TGTGCCAGCAGCCCGGGACTAGCGGGAGGTTTCGAGACCCAGTACTTC.

This chain joins TRBV11-2 and TRBJ2-7, with unresolved D. V dropped 4 bases and J dropped 5 bases, with 9 bases sitting between them. Germline V CDR1 and CDR2: SGHAT, FQNNGV. CDR3 length: 12 residues. CDR3 DNA: TGTGCCAGCAGCTACCGCTCGGACGAGCAGTACTTC. Protein: CASSYRSDEQYF.

The chain combines TRBV7-2 with TRBJ1-5; D is possibly TRBD1 (5 bases). Trimming took off 2 bases at V and 7 bases at J, with 15 bases between the two ends. The CDR3 contains 15 residues. Germline values: CDR1 SGHTA, CDR2 FQGNSA. Here the CDR3 reads CASSLLWQGYQPQHF. The DNA of the CDR3 is TGTGCCAGCAGCTTATTGTGGCAGGGCTACCAGCCCCAGCATTTT.

J is TRBJ1-5 and V is TRBV10-3, with unresolved D. Germline V gene sequence: CDR1 ENHRY, CDR2 SYGVKD. V was shortened by 3 bases and J by 3 bases, with 3 bases between the two germline ends. The CDR3 covers 12 residues. The CDR3: CAISDLNQPQHF. In nucleotides, the CDR3 is TGTGCCATCAGTGATCTCAATCAGCCCCAGCATTTT.

This clone was seen more than once but under ten times. The chain is built from TRBV28 and TRBJ1-5, with 12 bases aligning to TRBD1. There are 16 residues in the CDR3. Trimming took 5 bases from V and 6 from J; bases not matched to a gene: 8. Per the germline V gene, CDR1 is MDHEN and CDR2 is SYDVKM. For the CDR3, the DNA is TGTGCCAGCAGTCCCATGGGGACAGGGGGCTTTCAGCCCCAGCATTTT. This gives the protein CASSPMGTGGFQPQHF.

In its sample, this clone was seen a few times. The chain has TRBV7-9 and TRBJ1-6; no clear D. This CDR3 has 13 amino acids. Per germline, CDR1 SEHNR and CDR2 FQNEAQ (reference sequence). Trimming left V 5 bases short and J 8 bases short, with 10 bases between. The DNA of the CDR3 is TGTGCCAGCAGCGCCCACGGAGATTCACCCCTCCACTTT. It yields the protein CASSAHGDSPLHF.